This T cell receptor (beta chain) comes out of a study of T cell clones after liver transplantation. Study context: Blood was drawn pre-transplant, before withdrawal, and after full or failed withdrawal.

CD3+CD4+ and CD3+CD8+ cells were FACS-sorted from thawed unstimulated PBMCs. The CDR3 has 14 residues. The ends were cut back, 4 bases at V and 3 bases at J, with 13 bases in the middle. Germline V lookup: CDR1 LNHDA, CDR2 SQIVND (reference sequence). The table came from immunoSEQ multiplex PCR; TCRdb's copy has only in-frame clones and leaves some out. The repertoire holds around 20,000 clones, with around nine tenths as singletons. The sequenced sample was CD8+ T cells from blood, obtained before liver transplant. V usage is TRBV19 and J usage is TRBJ2-7; D gene unclear. The clonotype comes from a human donor who received a liver transplant. CDR3 loop: CASSKNYNSYEQYF. CDR3 nucleotides: TGTGCCAGTAGTAAAAATTATAACAGCTACGAGCAGTACTTC.